This TCR beta chain was captured by sequencing in a study of cytomegalovirus exposure and HLA in healthy donors. Study conclusions and caveats: The authors later linked a missense DCLRE1C variant to TCR beta V- and J-gene trimming.

A multiplex PCR was run with 60 Vbeta primers and 13 Jbeta primers. Clones were read by immunoSEQ multiplex PCR, and TCRdb kept only the in-frame ones, dropping some. The sample records 65,000 to 85,000 clones, 77% being singletons. As for this clone: As yet, its antigen is unknown.

V lost 4 bases to trimming and J lost 2 bases; unmatched junction nucleotides: 16. CDR3 size: 20 residues. CDR1 is MNHEY and CDR2 is SMNVEV in the germline V gene (reference sequence). The chain recombines TRBV27 with TRBJ2-3; 12 bases line up with TRBD2. Source material: PBMCs. The TCR sequence derives from a man in his fifties or sixties in good health and CMV-seropositive. In DNA form, the CDR3 reads TGTGCCAGCAGTTCGTCGACTAGCGGGAGAGTGTACGGTCTCACAGATACGCAGTATTTT. It translates to CASSSSTSGRVYGLTDTQYF.